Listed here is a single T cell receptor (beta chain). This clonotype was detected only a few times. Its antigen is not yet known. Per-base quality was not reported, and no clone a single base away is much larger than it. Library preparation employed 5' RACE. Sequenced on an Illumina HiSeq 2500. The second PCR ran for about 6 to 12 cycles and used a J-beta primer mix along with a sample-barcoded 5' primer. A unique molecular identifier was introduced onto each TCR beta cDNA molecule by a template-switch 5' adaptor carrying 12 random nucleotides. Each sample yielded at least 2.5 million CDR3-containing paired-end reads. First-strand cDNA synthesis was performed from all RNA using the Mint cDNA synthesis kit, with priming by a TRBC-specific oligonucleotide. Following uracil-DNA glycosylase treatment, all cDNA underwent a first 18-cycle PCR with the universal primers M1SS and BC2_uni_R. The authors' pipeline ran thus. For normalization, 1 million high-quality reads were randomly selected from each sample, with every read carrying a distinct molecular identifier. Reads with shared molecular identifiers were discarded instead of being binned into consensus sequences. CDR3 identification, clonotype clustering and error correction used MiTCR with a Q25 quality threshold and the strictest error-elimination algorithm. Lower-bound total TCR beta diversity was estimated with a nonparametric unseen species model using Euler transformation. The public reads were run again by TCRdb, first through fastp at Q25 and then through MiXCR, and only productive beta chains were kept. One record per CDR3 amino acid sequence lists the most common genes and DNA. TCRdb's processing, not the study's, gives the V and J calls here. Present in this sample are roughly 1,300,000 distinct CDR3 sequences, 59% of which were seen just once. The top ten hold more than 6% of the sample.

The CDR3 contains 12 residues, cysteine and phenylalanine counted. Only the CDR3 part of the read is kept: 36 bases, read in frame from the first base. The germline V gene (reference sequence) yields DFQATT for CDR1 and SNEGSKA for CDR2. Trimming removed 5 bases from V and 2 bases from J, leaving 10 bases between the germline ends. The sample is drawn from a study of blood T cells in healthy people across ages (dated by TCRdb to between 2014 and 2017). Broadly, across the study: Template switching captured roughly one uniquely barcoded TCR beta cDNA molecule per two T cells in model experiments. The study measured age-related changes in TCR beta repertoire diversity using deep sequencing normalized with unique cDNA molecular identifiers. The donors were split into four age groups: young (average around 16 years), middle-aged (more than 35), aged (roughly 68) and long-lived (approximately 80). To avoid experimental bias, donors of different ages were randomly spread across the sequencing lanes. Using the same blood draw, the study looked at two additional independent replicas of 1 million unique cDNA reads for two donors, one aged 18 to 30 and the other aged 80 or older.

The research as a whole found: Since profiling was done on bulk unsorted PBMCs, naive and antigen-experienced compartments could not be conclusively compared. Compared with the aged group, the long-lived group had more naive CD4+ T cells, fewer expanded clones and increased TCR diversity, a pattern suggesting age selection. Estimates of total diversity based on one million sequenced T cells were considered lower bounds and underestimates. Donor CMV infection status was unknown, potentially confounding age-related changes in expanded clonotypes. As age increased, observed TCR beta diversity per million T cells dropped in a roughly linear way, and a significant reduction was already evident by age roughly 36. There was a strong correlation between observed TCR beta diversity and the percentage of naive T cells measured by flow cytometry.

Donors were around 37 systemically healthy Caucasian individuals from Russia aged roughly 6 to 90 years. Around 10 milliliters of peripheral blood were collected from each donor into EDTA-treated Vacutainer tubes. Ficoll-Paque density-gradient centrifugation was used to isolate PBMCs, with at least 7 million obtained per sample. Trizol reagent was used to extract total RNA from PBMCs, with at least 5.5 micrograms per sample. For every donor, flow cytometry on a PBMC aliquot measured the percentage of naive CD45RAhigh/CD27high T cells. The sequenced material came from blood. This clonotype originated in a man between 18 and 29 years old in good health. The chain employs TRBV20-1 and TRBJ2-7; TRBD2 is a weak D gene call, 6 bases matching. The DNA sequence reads TGCAGTGCTCGCCTAGCGCCCTACGAGCAGTACTTC. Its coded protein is CSARLAPYEQYF.